The present TCR beta chain was sequenced within a study of blood T cell repertoires in COVID-19. Symptom resolution, clearance, or two negative PCRs marked donors in Cohort 3 as recovered. Some clones are missing from TCRdb's copy, which holds only in-frame ones; the method was immunoSEQ multiplex PCR. The data contain roughly 150,000 clones, under 90% of them singletons. The CDR3 runs 15 residues. The germline V gene encodes CDR1 SSHAT and CDR2 FNYEAQ (reference sequence). The V end was cut by 1 base, the J end by 1 base, with 11 bases between. The gene calls are TRBV7-7 and TRBJ2-7; tentative D call: TRBD1 (6 bases). Source material: PBMCs or T cells enriched from blood (not recorded which). The receptor was isolated from a woman aged 60-70 years who had recovered from COVID-19. The CDR3 reads CASSLGTAQSYEQYF. CDR3 nucleotide sequence: TGTGCCAGCAGCTTAGGGACAGCCCAATCCTACGAGCAGTACTTC. The whole variable domain, filled in from reference TRBV7-7 and TRBJ2-7, reads GAGVSQSPRYKVTKRGQDVTLRCDPISSHATLYWYQQALGQGPEFLTYFNYEAQPDKSGLPSDRFSAERPEGSISTLTIQRTEQRDSAMYRCASSLGTAQSYEQYFGPGTRLTVT.